The next 3 T cell receptor beta chains were all read from a single sample in a study of identifying expanded T cells in peripheral blood. Measured with immunoSEQ multiplex PCR; TCRdb has only the in-frame clones, and not every one. The repertoire holds about 52,000 clones, with approximately 79% as singletons. The specimen was blood. These receptors originate from a person between 18 and 69 years old in good health.

This sequence joins TRBV27 and TRBJ2-7; D may be TRBD2 (6 bases). The CDR3 totals 14 residues. The V end lost 1 base, the J end lost 3 bases, and 10 bases lay between the germline ends. Germline V gene data show CDR1 as MNHEY and CDR2 as SMNVEV (reference sequence). CDR3 sequence (DNA): TGTGCCAGCAGTTTATTTGATAGCGGCTACGAGCAGTACTTC. Protein product: CASSLFDSGYEQYF.

CDR3 loop: CASSPRQGAAQPQHF. Written as DNA, the CDR3 is TGTGCCAGCTCACCCCGACAGGGGGCTGCTCAGCCCCAGCATTTT. This chain uses TRBV18 with TRBJ1-5; 10 positions agree with TRBD1. The CDR3 consists of 15 residues. V lost 3 bases to trimming and J lost 6 bases; unmatched junction nucleotides: 5. Per the germline V gene, CDR1 is KGHSH and CDR2 is LQKENI.

V usage is TRBV5-1 and J usage is TRBJ2-2; D is perhaps TRBD1 or TRBD2 (5 bases each). CDR1 SGHRS and CDR2 YFSETQ come from the germline V gene. The CDR3 sequence is 14 residues long. V shed 6 bases and J shed 2 bases, with 11 bases lying between them. The CDR3 nucleotides read TGCGCCAGCACTGAGGGGCCTAACACCGGGGAGCTGTTTTTT. Translation: CASTEGPNTGELFF.